Detailed here is one TCR beta chain. The antigen remains unidentified. These data originate in a study of type 1 regulatory T cells. The wider study: An in vitro protocol generated T-allo10, a Tr1-enriched, alloantigen-specific CD4 T cell product.

In TCRdb, the reads were re-called with MiXCR into one record per CDR3 protein. The table has 68,000 or so distinct CDR3 sequences, nearly 50% seen once. Per the germline V gene, CDR1 is SEHNR and CDR2 is FQNEAQ (reference sequence). The ends lost 5 bases at V and 6 bases at J; junction bases unmatched: 18. CDR3 length equals 18 residues. Findings and caveats of the study: Type 1 regulatory T cells had a more restricted TCR repertoire than non-type 1 regulatory T cells.

The origin of this receptor is a human donor in good health. The sequencing input was cultured non-Tr1 T cells, either the whole culture or a sorted T cell fraction (not recorded which). This rearrangement joins TRBV7-9 to TRBJ2-7; TRBD1 agrees at 11 bases. CDR3 bases: TGTGCCAGCAGCCCTTACCCAGCCATGGACAGGGGGCCGGGCGAGCAGTACTTC. Its protein product is CASSPYPAMDRGPGEQYF. Together with reference TRBV7-9 and TRBJ2-7, the CDR3 gives the full variable domain: DTGVSQNPRHKITKRGQNVTFRCDPISEHNRLYWYRQTLGQGPEFLTYFQNEAQLEKSRLLSDRFSAERPKGSFSTLEIQRTEQGDSAMYLCASSPYPAMDRGPGEQYFGPGTRLTVT.